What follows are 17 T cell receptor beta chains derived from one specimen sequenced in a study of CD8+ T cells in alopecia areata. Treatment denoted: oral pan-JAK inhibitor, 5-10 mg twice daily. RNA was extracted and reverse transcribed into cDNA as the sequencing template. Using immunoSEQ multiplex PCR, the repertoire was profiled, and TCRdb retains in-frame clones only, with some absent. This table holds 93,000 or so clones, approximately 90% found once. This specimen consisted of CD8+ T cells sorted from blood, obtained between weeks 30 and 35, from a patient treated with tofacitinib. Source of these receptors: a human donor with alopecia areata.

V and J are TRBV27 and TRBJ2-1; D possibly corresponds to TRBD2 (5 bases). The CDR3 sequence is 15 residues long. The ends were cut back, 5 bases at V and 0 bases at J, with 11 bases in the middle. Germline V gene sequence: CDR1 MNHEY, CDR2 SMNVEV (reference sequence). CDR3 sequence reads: CASSPDWNSYNEQFF. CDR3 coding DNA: TGTGCCAGCAGTCCGGACTGGAACTCCTACAATGAGCAGTTCTTC.

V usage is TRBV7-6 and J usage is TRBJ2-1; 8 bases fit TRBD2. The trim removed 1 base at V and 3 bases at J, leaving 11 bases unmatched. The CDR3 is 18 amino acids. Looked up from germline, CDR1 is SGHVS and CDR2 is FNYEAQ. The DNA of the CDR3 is TGTGCCAGCAGCTTAGTTTTGGTAGCGGGATCTGACTACAATGAGCAGTTCTTC. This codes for CASSLVLVAGSDYNEQFF.

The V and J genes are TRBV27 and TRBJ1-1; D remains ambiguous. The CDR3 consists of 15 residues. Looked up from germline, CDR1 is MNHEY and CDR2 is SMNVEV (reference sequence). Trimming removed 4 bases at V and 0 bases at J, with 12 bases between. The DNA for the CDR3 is TGTGCCAGCAGTTGGTCCGCAGTCTTGAACACTGAAGCTTTCTTT. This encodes CASSWSAVLNTEAFF.

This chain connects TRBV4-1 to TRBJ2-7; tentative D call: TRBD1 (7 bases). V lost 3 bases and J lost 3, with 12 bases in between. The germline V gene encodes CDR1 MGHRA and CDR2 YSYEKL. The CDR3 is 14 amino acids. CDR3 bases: TGCGCCAGCAGCCAGGGGGGACAGAGCTACGAGCAGTACTTC. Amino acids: CASSQGGQSYEQYF.

The CDR3 nucleotides read TGTGCCAGCAGTTTAGCGGGGTACTACAATGAGCAGTTCTTC. This sequence encodes CASSLAGYYNEQFF. The V and J genes are TRBV6-5 and TRBJ2-1, with 8 positions matching TRBD2. This CDR3 contains 14 residues. Per germline, CDR1 MNHEY and CDR2 SVGAGI. Germline trimming cut 4 bases from V and 3 bases from J; bases unmatched to any gene: 2.

Here the CDR3 DNA reads TGTGCCAGCAGCACGGGGGGTAATGAAAAACTGTTTTTT. Translated: CASSTGGNEKLFF. The chain links TRBV11-2 to TRBJ1-4; a possible D gene is TRBD1 (5 bases). V was cut by 5 bases and J by 4 bases, with 8 bases left in between. The germline V gene has CDR1 SGHAT and CDR2 FQNNGV. The CDR3 extends over 13 amino acids.

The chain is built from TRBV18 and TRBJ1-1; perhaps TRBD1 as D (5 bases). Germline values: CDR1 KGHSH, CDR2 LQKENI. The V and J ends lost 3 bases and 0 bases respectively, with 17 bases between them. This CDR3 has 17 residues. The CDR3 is CASSPGNPGRMNTEAFF. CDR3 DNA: TGTGCCAGCTCACCGGGTAACCCGGGACGGATGAACACTGAAGCTTTCTTT.

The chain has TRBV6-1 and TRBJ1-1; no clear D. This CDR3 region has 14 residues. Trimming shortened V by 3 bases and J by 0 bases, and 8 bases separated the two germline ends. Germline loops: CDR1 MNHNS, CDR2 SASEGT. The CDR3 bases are TGTGCCAGCAGTGAGATGGTCATGAACACTGAAGCTTTCTTT. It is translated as CASSEMVMNTEAFF.

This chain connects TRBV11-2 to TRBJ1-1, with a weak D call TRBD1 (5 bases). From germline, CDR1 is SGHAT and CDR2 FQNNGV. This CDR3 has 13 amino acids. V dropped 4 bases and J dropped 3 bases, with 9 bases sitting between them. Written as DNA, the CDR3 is TGTGCCAGCAGCTATCAGGGCTACACTGAAGCTTTCTTT. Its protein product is CASSYQGYTEAFF.

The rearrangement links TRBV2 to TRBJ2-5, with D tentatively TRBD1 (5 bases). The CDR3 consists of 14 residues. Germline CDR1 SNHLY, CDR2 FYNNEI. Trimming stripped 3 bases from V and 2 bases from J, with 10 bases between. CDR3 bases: TGTGCCAGCAGTGATGGTTCAGGGCAAGAGACCCAGTACTTC. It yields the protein CASSDGSGQETQYF.

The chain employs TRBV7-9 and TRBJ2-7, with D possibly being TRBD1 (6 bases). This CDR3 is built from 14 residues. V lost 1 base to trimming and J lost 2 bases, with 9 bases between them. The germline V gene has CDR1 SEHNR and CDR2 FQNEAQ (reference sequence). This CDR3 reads CASSLGTDTYEQYF. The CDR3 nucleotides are TGTGCCAGCAGCTTAGGGACAGATACCTACGAGCAGTACTTC. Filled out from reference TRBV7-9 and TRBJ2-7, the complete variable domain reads DTGVSQNPRHKITKRGQNVTFRCDPISEHNRLYWYRQTLGQGPEFLTYFQNEAQLEKSRLLSDRFSAERPKGSFSTLEIQRTEQGDSAMYLCASSLGTDTYEQYFGPGTRLTVT.

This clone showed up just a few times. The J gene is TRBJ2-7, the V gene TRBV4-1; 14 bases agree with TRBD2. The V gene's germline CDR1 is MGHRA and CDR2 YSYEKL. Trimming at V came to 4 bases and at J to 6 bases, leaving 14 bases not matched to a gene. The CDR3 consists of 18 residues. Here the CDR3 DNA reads TGCGCCAGCAGCCCCTCCGCCGGGACTAGCGGGAGCCTTCTCGAGCAGTACTTC. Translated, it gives CASSPSAGTSGSLLEQYF.

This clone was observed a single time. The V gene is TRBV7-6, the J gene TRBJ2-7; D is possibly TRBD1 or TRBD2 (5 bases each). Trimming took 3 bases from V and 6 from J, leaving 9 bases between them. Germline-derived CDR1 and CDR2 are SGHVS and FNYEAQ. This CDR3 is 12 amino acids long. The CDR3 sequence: CASSFGGGEQYF. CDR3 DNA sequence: TGTGCCAGCAGCTTCGGTGGGGGCGAGCAGTACTTC. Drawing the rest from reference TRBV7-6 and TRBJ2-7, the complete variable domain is GAGVSQSPRYKVTKRGQDVALRCDPISGHVSLYWYRQALGQGPEFLTYFNYEAQQDKSGLPNDRFSAERPEGSISTLTIQRTEQRDSAMYRCASSFGGGEQYFGPGTRLTVT.

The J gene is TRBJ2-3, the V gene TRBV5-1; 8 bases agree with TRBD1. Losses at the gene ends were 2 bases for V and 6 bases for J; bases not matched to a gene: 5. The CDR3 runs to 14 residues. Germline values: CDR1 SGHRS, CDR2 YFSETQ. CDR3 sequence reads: CASSFGQGIDTQYF. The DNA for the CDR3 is TGCGCCAGCAGCTTCGGACAGGGCATCGATACGCAGTATTTT.

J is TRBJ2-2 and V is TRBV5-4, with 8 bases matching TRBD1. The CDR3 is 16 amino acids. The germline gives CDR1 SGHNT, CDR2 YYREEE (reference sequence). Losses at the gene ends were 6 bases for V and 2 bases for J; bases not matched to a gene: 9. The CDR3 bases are TGTGCCAGCACCAAAACCGGGACAGGAAACACCGGGGAGCTGTTTTTT. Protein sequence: CASTKTGTGNTGELFF. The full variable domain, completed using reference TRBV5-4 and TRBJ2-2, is ETGVTQSPTHLIKTRGQQVTLRCSSQSGHNTVSWYQQALGQGPQFIFQYYREEENGRGNFPPRFSGLQFPNYSSELNVNALELDDSALYLCASTKTGTGNTGELFFGEGSRLTVL.

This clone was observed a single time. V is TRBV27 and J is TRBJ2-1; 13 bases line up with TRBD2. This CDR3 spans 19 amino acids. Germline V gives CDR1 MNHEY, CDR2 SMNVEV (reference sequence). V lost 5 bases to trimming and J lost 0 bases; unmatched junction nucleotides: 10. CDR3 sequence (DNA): TGTGCCAGCAGTCAACTAGCGGGAGGGCCCACGACCTCCTACAATGAGCAGTTCTTC. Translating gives CASSQLAGGPTTSYNEQFF.

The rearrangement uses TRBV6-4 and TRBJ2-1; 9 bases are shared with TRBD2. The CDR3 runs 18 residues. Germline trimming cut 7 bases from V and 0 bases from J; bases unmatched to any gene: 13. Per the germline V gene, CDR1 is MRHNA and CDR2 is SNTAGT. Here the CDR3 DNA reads TGTGCCAGCACCCAAGCGGGGGGCTTTCCGAGCTCCTACAATGAGCAGTTCTTC. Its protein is CASTQAGGFPSSYNEQFF.